These 31 T cell receptor beta chains came from one sample sequenced in a study of OX40 agonist ivuxolimab in advanced cancers. The data were produced by immunoSEQ multiplex PCR, yet TCRdb's version contains in-frame clones alone and is incomplete. The table has around 93,000 clones, approximately 87% seen once. The specimen was CD4+ or CD8+ T cells sorted from blood, collected in a trial of the OX40 agonist ivuxolimab. These receptors were collected from an adult with an advanced solid tumor such as melanoma, head and neck, liver or kidney cancer.

This clone was seen a handful of times. The chain links TRBV11-1 to TRBJ2-7; TRBD1 matches at 8 bases. CDR3 length: 12 residues. The V gene's germline CDR1 is SGHAT and CDR2 FQDESV (reference sequence). Unmatched junction bases numbered 2, after V lost 5 bases and J lost 5 bases. This CDR3 reads CASSEDRDEQYF. The CDR3 region has the DNA TGTGCCAGCAGCGAGGACAGGGACGAGCAGTACTTC.

This chain uses TRBV5-1 with TRBJ2-7, with D perhaps being TRBD1 or TRBD2 (5 bases each). Germline V gene data show CDR1 as SGHRS and CDR2 as YFSETQ. The germline V and J ends were trimmed by 0 bases and 0 bases, with 16 bases remaining between them. CDR3 length: 17 residues. The CDR3, as DNA: TGCGCCAGCAGCTTGGGGTCCGGGCCCGGGGCCTCCTACGAGCAGTACTTC. As protein: CASSLGSGPGASYEQYF.

The V and J genes are TRBV5-1 and TRBJ1-2; D remains unclear. Germline CDR1 reads SGHRS; CDR2 reads YFSETQ. Trimming took off 0 bases at V and 4 bases at J, with 7 bases between the two ends. CDR3 size: 13 residues. The CDR3 protein is CASSLAGGYGYTF. In nucleotides, the CDR3 is TGCGCCAGCAGCTTGGCTGGAGGCTATGGCTACACCTTC.

This sequence joins TRBV7-2 and TRBJ2-6; TRBD1 agrees at 8 bases. V shed 1 base and J 1 base; nucleotides not matched to a gene: 9. The CDR3 is 19 amino acids. Germline CDR1 is SGHTA and CDR2 is FQGNSA. The CDR3 sequence is CASSLVPGGSRSGANVLTF. DNA of the CDR3: TGTGCCAGCAGCTTAGTCCCAGGGGGCTCCCGATCTGGGGCCAACGTCCTGACTTTC.

The rearrangement joins TRBV12-5 to TRBJ2-5; 8 bases fit TRBD1. Germline CDR1 LGHNT, CDR2 FRNRAP. This CDR3 is 16 amino acids long. Germline trimming cut 1 base from V and 5 bases from J; bases unmatched to any gene: 9. The CDR3: CASGLGDRTRRETQYF. The CDR3 DNA sequence: TGTGCTAGTGGTTTGGGGGACAGGACGCGTCGGGAGACCCAGTACTTC.

V usage is TRBV9 and J usage is TRBJ2-7, with 7 bases lining up with TRBD2. V lost 0 bases, J lost 2 bases, and 5 bases stayed unmatched. The CDR3 has 15 residues. Germline CDR1 and CDR2: SGDLS and YYNGEE. The DNA for the CDR3 is TGTGCCAGCAGCGTAGGGACTAGGAACCCCTACGAGCAGTACTTC. This sequence encodes CASSVGTRNPYEQYF.

This chain uses TRBV7-2 with TRBJ2-7, with TRBD1 matching 7 bases. Germline V gene lookup returns CDR1 SGHTA and CDR2 FQGNSA. J lost 2 bases, V lost 8 bases, and 6 bases had no gene match. The CDR3 runs to 13 residues. The CDR3 nucleotides are TGTGCCAGCGTGTGGACAGGAGCCTACGAGCAGTACTTC. It specifies CASVWTGAYEQYF.

V usage is TRBV9 and J usage is TRBJ2-2; no reliable D call. V shed 7 bases and J shed 4 bases, with 14 bases lying between them. Germline V gene lookup returns CDR1 SGDLS and CDR2 YYNGEE. CDR3 length equals 14 residues. The CDR3 DNA reads as TGTGCCAGCTCCCGCAGATATAGCACCGGGGAGCTGTTTTTT. This encodes CASSRRYSTGELFF.

The chain employs TRBV2 and TRBJ2-5; 8 nucleotides agree with TRBD2. Germline V lookup: CDR1 SNHLY, CDR2 FYNNEI. The length of the CDR3 is 13 residues. After removal of 6 bases from V and 4 bases from J, the junction contained 4 bases not matched to a gene. CDR3 nucleotide sequence: TGTGCCAGCAGGGCCGGGGGGGCAGAGACCCAGTACTTC. It codes for CASRAGGAETQYF. Variable domain in full (rest from reference TRBV2 and TRBJ2-5): EPEVTQTPSHQVTQMGQEVILRCVPISNHLYFYWYRQILGQKVEFLVSFYNNEISEKSEIFDDQFSVERPDGSNFTLKIRSTKLEDSAMYFCASRAGGAETQYFGPGTRLLVL.

The rearrangement uses TRBV12-5 and TRBJ2-3; TRBD2 agrees at 10 bases. Germline V gene sequence: CDR1 LGHNT, CDR2 FRNRAP. Trimming removed 6 bases from V and 5 bases from J; junction bases left unmatched: 11. The CDR3 is made up of 16 amino acids. In DNA form, the CDR3 reads TGTGCTAGTGGCCTGGGGCCAGCGGGGGGGCGAGATACGCAGTATTTT. The encoded protein is CASGLGPAGGRDTQYF.

DNA of the CDR3: TGTGCCAGCTGCCCGGACGGGTGGACTGAAGCTTTCTTT. As protein: CASCPDGWTEAFF. The chain couples TRBV25-1 to TRBJ1-1; D is unresolved. Looked up from germline, CDR1 is MGHDK and CDR2 is SYGVNS. Trimming took off 8 bases at V and 5 bases at J, with 15 bases between the two ends. The CDR3 consists of 13 residues.

The chain is built from TRBV4-3 and TRBJ2-7; D not resolved. The CDR3 is 13 amino acids. Germline V gene lookup returns CDR1 LGHNA and CDR2 YSLEER. Trimming removed 1 base from V and 2 bases from J, with 6 bases in between. This CDR3 is CASSQVPPYEQYF. The CDR3 nucleotides read TGCGCCAGCAGCCAAGTCCCACCCTACGAGCAGTACTTC.

The V and J genes are TRBV18 and TRBJ2-4; D may match TRBD1 or TRBD2 (5 bases each). The CDR3 is 16 residues long. Germline CDR1 KGHSH, CDR2 LQKENI. Trimming removed 5 bases from V and 0 bases from J, with 14 bases in between. The CDR3 here is CASSDGTDLAKNIQYF. CDR3 nucleotide sequence: TGTGCCAGCTCAGATGGGACGGACCTAGCCAAAAACATTCAGTACTTC.

This clone was recorded a few times. The chain employs TRBV7-9 and TRBJ2-7, with D tentatively TRBD2 (5 bases). V was shortened by 4 bases and J by 3 bases, with 7 bases between the two germline ends. Germline V gene lookup returns CDR1 SEHNR and CDR2 FQNEAQ (reference sequence). The CDR3 is 12 residues long. CDR3 DNA sequence: TGTGCCAGCAGCTCACTAGTCTACGAGCAGTACTTC. Translated, it gives CASSSLVYEQYF.

V is TRBV6-4 and J is TRBJ2-2; D is perhaps TRBD2 (6 bases). The germline V and J ends were trimmed by 3 bases and 0 bases, with 11 bases remaining between them. CDR3 length equals 16 residues. Germline assignment: CDR1 MRHNA and CDR2 SNTAGT. The DNA of the CDR3 is TGTGCCAGCAGTGAGGTAGCGGCCACGAACACCGGGGAGCTGTTTTTT. As protein: CASSEVAATNTGELFF.

The CDR3 here is CASSTRDPPQEQYF. CDR3 DNA: TGTGCCAGCAGCACCCGGGACCCACCCCAGGAGCAGTACTTC. The chain is built from TRBV7-8 and TRBJ2-7; D is possibly TRBD1 or TRBD2 (5 bases each). Trimming left V 5 bases short and J 7 bases short, with 18 bases between. Looked up from germline, CDR1 is SGHVS and CDR2 is FQNEAQ. There are 14 residues in the CDR3.

The CDR3 bases are TGTGCCAGCAGCTTACAGGGGCCGCCTGCGGAGCAGTTCTTC. Amino acids: CASSLQGPPAEQFF. V gene TRBV7-2 combines with J gene TRBJ2-1, with a tentative D call TRBD1 (6 bases). CDR3 length: 14 residues. Germline assignment: CDR1 SGHTA and CDR2 FQGNSA. V shed 2 bases and J shed 10 bases, with 15 bases lying between them. The variable domain in full, with the rest retrieved from reference TRBV7-2 and TRBJ2-1, is GAGVSQSPSNKVTEKGKDVELRCDPISGHTALYWYRQSLGQGLEFLIYFQGNSAPDKSGLPSDRFSAERTGGSVSTLTIQRTQQEDSAVYLCASSLQGPPAEQFFGPGTRLTVL.

The chain recombines TRBV5-6 with TRBJ2-3; 11 bases line up with TRBD2. Trimming at V came to 0 bases and at J to 0 bases, leaving 3 bases not matched to a gene. CDR1 is SGHDT, CDR2 YYEEEE, per germline. The CDR3 sequence is 17 residues long. CDR3 residues: CASSLVSGGASTDTQYF. The CDR3 DNA sequence: TGTGCCAGCAGCTTGGTTAGCGGGGGGGCTAGCACAGATACGCAGTATTTT.

The gene calls are TRBV7-2 and TRBJ2-7, with 7 bases matching TRBD2. V trimming: 3 bases; J trimming: 2 bases; junction bases outside the gene matches: 10. The CDR3 is 16 residues long. The V gene's germline CDR1 is SGHTA and CDR2 FQGNSA. The CDR3 DNA follows: TGTGCCAGCAGCTTCCGTGCGGGGGATTCAACCTACGAGCAGTACTTC. Amino acid sequence: CASSFRAGDSTYEQYF.

Concerning this clone: The same CDR3 is also encoded by other DNA sequences in this sample. V usage is TRBV7-2 and J usage is TRBJ1-2, with D possibly being TRBD1 (6 bases). Germline V gives CDR1 SGHTA, CDR2 FQGNSA. V was pared by 2 bases and J by 8 bases, with 21 bases between. The CDR3 covers 16 residues. CDR3 loop: CASSLLRDTPPGGYTF. The CDR3 coding sequence is TGTGCCAGCAGCTTACTCCGGGACACCCCCCCGGGGGGCTACACCTTC.

The chain links TRBV30 to TRBJ2-2; D is unresolved. This CDR3 comprises 13 residues. Germline V gene data show CDR1 as GTSNPN and CDR2 as SVGIG (reference sequence). The ends were cut back, 4 bases at V and 6 bases at J, with 12 bases in the middle. CDR3 residues: CAWKTGFSGELFF. CDR3 nucleotides: TGTGCCTGGAAAACCGGGTTTTCCGGGGAGCTGTTTTTT. The whole variable domain, filled in from reference TRBV30 and TRBJ2-2, reads SQTIHQWPATLVQPVGSPLSLECTVEGTSNPNLYWYRQAAGRGLQLLFYSVGIGQISSEVPQNLSASRPQDRQFILSSKKLLLSDSGFYLCAWKTGFSGELFFGEGSRLTVL.

The table lists this clone with a few counts. This sequence joins TRBV5-5 and TRBJ2-5; 8 bases line up with TRBD2. V lost 4 bases, J lost 4 bases, and 9 bases stayed unmatched. In germline, CDR1 is SGHKS, CDR2 YYEKEE (reference sequence). This CDR3 has 15 amino acids. The DNA for the CDR3 is TGTGCCAGCAGCCTCCAGGGACTAGGAACAGAGACCCAGTACTTC. This encodes CASSLQGLGTETQYF.

The V call is TRBV7-9, the J call TRBJ1-1, with 7 bases lining up with TRBD1. The CDR3 has 14 residues. Germline-derived CDR1 and CDR2 are SEHNR and FQNEAQ (reference sequence). The ends lost 6 bases at V and 3 bases at J; junction bases unmatched: 7. The CDR3 loop is CASRDRAFHTEAFF. Written as DNA, the CDR3 is TGTGCCAGCAGAGACAGGGCTTTTCACACTGAAGCTTTCTTT.

This clone has only one observation. The genes are TRBV19 and TRBJ1-5; TRBD1 is a possible D gene (6 bases). The CDR3 is 16 residues long. Per germline, CDR1 LNHDA and CDR2 SQIVND (reference sequence). V shed 3 bases and J shed 3 bases, with 15 bases lying between them. CDR3 amino acids: CASSMWGRGDNQPQHF. In nucleotides, the CDR3 is TGTGCCAGTAGTATGTGGGGCAGGGGAGACAATCAGCCCCAGCATTTT.

This rearrangement joins TRBV5-1 to TRBJ1-5; unclear D gene. The CDR3 covers 15 residues. V lost 0 bases to trimming and J lost 4 bases, with 11 bases between them. Per the germline V gene, CDR1 is SGHRS and CDR2 is YFSETQ. Written as DNA, the CDR3 is TGCGCCAGCAGCTTGGACGCGGGAGATAATCAGCCCCAGCATTTT. Translated, it gives CASSLDAGDNQPQHF.

The rearrangement links TRBV30 to TRBJ2-7; 10 bases line up with TRBD1. The CDR3 is 13 amino acids. V gave up 5 bases and J gave up 9 bases; unmatched junction bases: 10. From germline, CDR1 is GTSNPN and CDR2 SVGIG (reference sequence). The CDR3 spells CAWGRDRGRRQYF. In DNA form, the CDR3 reads TGTGCCTGGGGGCGCGACAGGGGGCGCCGGCAGTACTTC. The variable domain in full, completed from reference TRBV30 and TRBJ2-7, reads SQTIHQWPATLVQPVGSPLSLECTVEGTSNPNLYWYRQAAGRGLQLLFYSVGIGQISSEVPQNLSASRPQDRQFILSSKKLLLSDSGFYLCAWGRDRGRRQYFGPGTRLTVT.

The chain employs TRBV18 and TRBJ2-5; 8 nucleotides line up with TRBD2. The J segment lost 4 bases and the V segment lost 3 bases, leaving 1 base of the junction unmatched. From germline, CDR1 is KGHSH and CDR2 LQKENI. The length of the CDR3 is 13 residues. CDR3 region: CASSPRGGETQYF. CDR3 DNA sequence: TGTGCCAGCTCACCTCGGGGGGGAGAGACCCAGTACTTC.

The chain combines TRBV6-5 with TRBJ1-1, with 7 bases that match TRBD1. Trimming at V came to 6 bases and at J to 4 bases, leaving 5 bases not matched to a gene. Germline V lookup: CDR1 MNHEY, CDR2 SVGAGI. The CDR3 is made up of 13 amino acids. The CDR3 nucleotides are TGTGCCAGCAGCCGGGGGACAGCCACTGAAGCTTTCTTT. It encodes CASSRGTATEAFF.

The V and J genes are TRBV20-1 and TRBJ2-7; D ambiguous. Germline CDR1 reads DFQATT; CDR2 reads SNEGSKA (reference sequence). The V end lost 3 bases, the J end lost 6 bases, and 9 bases lay between the germline ends. The length of the CDR3 is 11 residues. For the CDR3, the DNA is TGCAGTGCTAGTTTGGAGATCGAGCAGTACTTC. Encoded protein: CSASLEIEQYF.

The chain is built from TRBV7-9 and TRBJ2-5, with D possibly matching TRBD1 (6 bases). With 2 bases removed from V and 5 bases from J, the gap between germline ends came to 15 bases. From germline, CDR1 is SEHNR and CDR2 FQNEAQ (reference sequence). The CDR3 covers 15 residues. CDR3 sequence reads: CASSLQGQGRETQYF. CDR3 in DNA: TGTGCCAGCAGCTTACAGGGGCAGGGCCGTGAGACCCAGTACTTC.

In its sample, this clone was seen once. The V gene is TRBV10-2, the J gene TRBJ2-3; the match to TRBD2 covers 10 bases. The CDR3 has 13 amino acids. CDR1 and CDR2 from the germline V gene are WSHSY and SAAADI. Unmatched junction bases numbered 5, after V lost 10 bases and J lost 4 bases. The CDR3: CATTLAGADTQYF. DNA of the CDR3: TGCGCCACCACCCTAGCGGGAGCAGATACGCAGTATTTT.